This TCR beta chain comes out of a study of blood T cell repertoires in COVID-19 (dated by TCRdb to between 2020 and 2021). As for the study more broadly: Samples covering the acute and convalescent phases of COVID-19 were provided by collaborators in the United States, Italy and Spain. The sample metadata nearly always contained a de-identified subject ID, COVID-19 status, age in years and sex. Where HLA class I and class II types were available, the types were taken from metadata supplied by the sample provider, not from assay-based typing. Deeply sampled blood TCRbeta repertoires from subjects exposed to, actively infected with, or recovered from COVID-19 were included in the dataset. The repertoires were released in a freely available public database meant as a resource for research on the immune response to SARS-CoV-2. The material from the prospective study consisted of cDNA or gDNA derived from T cells, B-cell-depleted T cells, or PBMCs. Samples came from the ongoing ImmuneRACE study (first 160 participants) plus 1,254 subjects from 6 global collaborators. The study at large found these results: The quantity of clinical and demographic metadata differed by source and by participant and was supplied without curation.

TCRbeta CDR3 regions were amplified from genomic DNA by means of the immunoSEQ Assay, a bias-controlled multiplex PCR. The published analysis was carried out like this. Nucleated cell counts per sample were estimated from amplification of reference gene primers within the assay. To quantify the absolute abundance of each unique TCRbeta CDR3 rearrangement, sequence reads were collapsed and filtered. For each sample, productive Simpson clonality was calculated by taking the square root of Simpson's diversity index across productive rearrangements. TCRdb carries this immuneACCESS record with in-frame sequences only. Its versions omit some clonotypes, under half of them owing to an unresolved V gene in the studies checked, with the rest unexplained. The DNA gave D and trimming, while V, J and clone size come from that table. The sample has some 320,000 clones on record, about 87% of them singletons. Roughly 5.2% of the sample is in the top ten clones.

Participants in the prospective study were enrolled through a virtual design, were aged about 18 to 100 years, and lived in approximately 25 United States geographic areas. In the prospective study, cohorts were assigned on the basis of participant-reported clinical history obtained from a screening survey and a study questionnaire. Recovered participants in ImmuneRACE Cohort 3 were defined by two consecutive negative NP/OP PCR tests, clearance by a healthcare professional, or resolution of symptoms. Each participant in the prospective study had whole blood, serum and a nasopharyngeal or oropharyngeal swab collected by mobile phlebotomists. Additional blood draws and questionnaires over an approximately two-month period could optionally be provided by prospective study participants. Blood samples from the prospective study were shipped frozen or at room temperature prior to DNA extraction. CDR1 and CDR2 are drawn from the germline V gene: KGHSH, LQKENI. Between the V and J ends, shortened by 3 bases and 0 bases respectively, the junction contains 9 bases. Measured from the cysteine to the phenylalanine, the CDR3 is 14 residues long. This entry keeps only the CDR3 DNA: 42 bases, framed from base 1.

With respect to this clone: Its antigen is still unknown. No clone much larger than this one lies a single base away; base qualities are absent.

The rearrangement joined TRBV18 to TRBJ2-7, with a weak D call of TRBD1 (6 bases match). Sequenced input: PBMCs or T cells enriched from blood (not recorded which). The sequence was collected from a woman younger than 45 who had recovered from COVID-19. The bases read TGTGCCAGCTCACCCTCAGGGGACTCCTACGAGCAGTACTTC. Its protein product is CASSPSGDSYEQYF.